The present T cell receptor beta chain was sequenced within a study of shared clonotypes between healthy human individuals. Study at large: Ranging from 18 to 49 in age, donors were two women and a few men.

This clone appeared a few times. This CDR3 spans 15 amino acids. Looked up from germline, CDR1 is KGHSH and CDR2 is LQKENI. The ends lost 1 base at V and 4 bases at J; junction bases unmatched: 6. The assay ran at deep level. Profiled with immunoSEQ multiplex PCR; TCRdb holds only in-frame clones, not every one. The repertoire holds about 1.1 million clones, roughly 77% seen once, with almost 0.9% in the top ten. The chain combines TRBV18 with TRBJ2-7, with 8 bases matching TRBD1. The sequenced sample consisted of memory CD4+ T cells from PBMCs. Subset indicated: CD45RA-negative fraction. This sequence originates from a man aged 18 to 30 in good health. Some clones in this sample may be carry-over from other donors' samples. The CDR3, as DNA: TGTGCCAGCTCACCACGCGGGACAGGTTATTACGAGCAGTACTTC. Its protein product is CASSPRGTGYYEQYF.